This is a list of T cell receptor beta chains from one sample in a study of cytomegalovirus exposure and HLA in healthy donors. The assay was immunoSEQ multiplex PCR, and TCRdb's table has in-frame clones only and misses some. The table records 120,000 to 150,000 clones, approximately 79% of them present only once. Sequenced input: PBMCs. The receptors stem from a woman aged 30 to 39 in good health and CMV-seronegative. Each CDR3 is given with its conserved first and last residue. Each record gives: J gene, D gene, V gene, clone size, CDR3 protein, CDR3 DNA. The D gene is left open where the match is weak. Clone sizes are given selectively: once, few, many, or a class where the clone is expanded.

J: TRBJ2-2
D: TRBD1
V: TRBV18
size: .
CDR3: CASSPGTGETGELFF
DNA: TGTGCCAGCTCACCCGGGACAGGAGAAACCGGGGAGCTGTTTTTT

J: TRBJ1-1
D: TRBD1
V: TRBV28
size: .
CDR3: CASASPGDRGRFGTEAFF
DNA: TGTGCCAGCGCCTCTCCTGGGGACAGGGGGCGGTTCGGCACTGAAGCTTTCTTT

J: TRBJ2-3
D: TRBD2
V: TRBV11-3
size: .
CDR3: CASSSFGTSGGSTDTQYF
DNA: TGTGCCAGCAGCTCCTTTGGGACTAGCGGGGGAAGCACAGATACGCAGTATTTT

J: TRBJ1-1
D: .
V: TRBV6-1
size: .
CDR3: CASSAQVYTEAFF
DNA: TGTGCCAGCAGTGCACAGGTCTACACTGAAGCTTTCTTT

J: TRBJ2-6
D: TRBD1
V: TRBV7-2
size: few
CDR3: CASSPRDRGRLGANVLTF
DNA: TGTGCCAGCAGCCCCCGGGACAGGGGGCGCCTTGGGGCCAACGTCCTGACTTTC

J: TRBJ1-1
D: .
V: TRBV29-1
size: .
CDR3: CSVKGPVSGGGSEAFF
DNA: TGCAGCGTTAAGGGCCCAGTTAGTGGGGGGGGGTCTGAAGCTTTCTTT

J: TRBJ2-2
D: .
V: TRBV9
size: few
CDR3: CASSVRGAYTGELFF
DNA: TGTGCCAGCAGCGTACGCGGGGCCTATACCGGGGAGCTGTTTTTT

J: TRBJ2-3
D: .
V: TRBV9
size: .
CDR3: CASSVRAGATDTQYF
DNA: TGTGCCAGCAGCGTTAGGGCGGGGGCGACAGATACGCAGTATTTT

J: TRBJ1-1
D: TRBD1
V: TRBV28
size: .
CDR3: CASRGTDYTEAFF
DNA: TGTGCCAGCAGGGGGACAGACTACACTGAAGCTTTCTTT

J: TRBJ1-5
D: .
V: TRBV9
size: .
CDR3: CASSVGEGRGQPQHF
DNA: TGTGCCAGCAGCGTGGGGGAGGGCAGGGGCCAGCCCCAGCATTTT

J: TRBJ1-1
D: .
V: TRBV5-1
size: .
CDR3: CASSLGQGRNTEAFF
DNA: TGCGCCAGCAGCTTGGGGCAGGGAAGGAACACTGAAGCTTTCTTT

J: TRBJ1-2
D: TRBD1
V: TRBV9
size: .
CDR3: CASSVVDRAYGYTF
DNA: TGTGCCAGCAGCGTAGTGGACAGGGCCTATGGCTACACCTTC

J: TRBJ2-3
D: .
V: TRBV5-1
size: .
CDR3: CASSLGGSPDTQYF
DNA: TGCGCCAGCAGCTTGGGTGGGAGCCCAGATACGCAGTATTTT

J: TRBJ1-5
D: .
V: TRBV30
size: .
CDR3: CAWSLRRSNQPQHF
DNA: TGTGCCTGGAGTCTCCGTAGAAGCAATCAGCCCCAGCATTTT

J: TRBJ2-7
D: .
V: TRBV5-1
size: .
CDR3: CASSLAAGYEQYF
DNA: TGCGCCAGCAGCTTGGCCGCGGGATACGAGCAGTACTTC

J: TRBJ1-6
D: .
V: TRBV5-5
size: .
CDR3: CASSEMGGSSYNSPLHF
DNA: TGTGCCAGCAGCGAGATGGGAGGCAGCTCCTATAATTCACCCCTCCACTTT

J: TRBJ1-1
D: .
V: TRBV6-1
size: few
CDR3: CASLPFDGTEAFF
DNA: TGTGCCAGTCTACCTTTTGATGGCACTGAAGCTTTCTTT

J: TRBJ2-3
D: .
V: TRBV9
size: .
CDR3: CASSPSSGGTRTDTQYF
DNA: TGTGCCAGCAGCCCATCCTCTGGGGGGACCCGCACAGATACGCAGTATTTT

J: TRBJ2-7
D: .
V: TRBV5-1
size: .
CDR3: CASSSFQDRISYEQYF
DNA: TGCGCCAGCAGCAGTTTTCAGGACAGAATCTCCTACGAGCAGTACTTC

J: TRBJ2-5
D: TRBD2
V: TRBV6-1
size: .
CDR3: CASSEALAGAEETQYF
DNA: TGTGCCAGCAGTGAGGCTCTAGCGGGGGCCGAAGAGACCCAGTACTTC

J: TRBJ1-3
D: .
V: TRBV6-1
size: .
CDR3: CASSTRDTRNTIYF
DNA: TGTGCCAGCAGTACTCGGGACACCCGAAACACCATATATTTT

J: TRBJ1-1
D: .
V: TRBV15
size: .
CDR3: CATSRAQGLNTEAFF
DNA: TGTGCCACCAGCAGAGCTCAGGGCCTTAACACTGAAGCTTTCTTT

J: TRBJ1-6
D: TRBD1
V: TRBV5-6
size: .
CDR3: CASSIPGQGKRSPLHF
DNA: TGTGCCAGCAGCATCCCGGGACAGGGAAAAAGATCACCCCTCCACTTT

J: TRBJ2-1
D: .
V: TRBV6-5
size: once
CDR3: CASSRGGSEQFF
DNA: TGTGCCAGCAGTCGCGGTGGTAGTGAGCAGTTCTTC

J: TRBJ2-6
D: .
V: TRBV6-5
size: .
CDR3: CASSYESGANVLTF
DNA: TGTGCCAGCAGTTACGAGTCTGGGGCCAACGTCCTGACTTTC

J: TRBJ2-1
D: .
V: TRBV19
size: .
CDR3: CASSITPGRGYNEQFF
DNA: TGTGCCAGTAGTATAACACCCGGGAGAGGGTACAATGAGCAGTTCTTC

J: TRBJ2-7
D: .
V: TRBV19
size: .
CDR3: CASSTGVSYEQYF
DNA: TGTGCCAGTAGTACAGGGGTCTCCTACGAGCAGTACTTC

J: TRBJ1-1
D: .
V: TRBV10-3
size: .
CDR3: CASREVGTEAFF
DNA: TGTGCCTCCCGTGAGGTGGGCACTGAAGCTTTCTTT

J: TRBJ2-7
D: TRBD1
V: TRBV6-1
size: .
CDR3: CASSNDRALYEQYF
DNA: TGTGCCAGCAGTAACGACAGGGCCCTCTACGAGCAGTACTTC

J: TRBJ2-1
D: TRBD1
V: TRBV4-1
size: .
CDR3: CASSQVWGTGPYNEQFF
DNA: TGCGCCAGCAGCCAAGTGTGGGGGACAGGGCCCTACAATGAGCAGTTCTTC

J: TRBJ1-1
D: .
V: TRBV7-9
size: .
CDR3: CSSSFFDWSSGGNTEAFF
DNA: TGTTCCAGCAGCTTTTTTGATTGGAGTTCGGGGGGGAACACTGAAGCTTTCTTT

J: TRBJ2-2
D: TRBD2
V: TRBV5-1
size: .
CDR3: CASSLGLRLAGATNTGELFF
DNA: TGCGCCAGCAGCTTGGGCTTAAGACTAGCGGGAGCCACGAACACCGGGGAGCTGTTTTTT

J: TRBJ1-2
D: .
V: TRBV27
size: .
CDR3: CASSLYRNNYGYTF
DNA: TGTGCCAGCAGTTTATACAGAAATAACTATGGCTACACCTTC

J: TRBJ2-5
D: TRBD1
V: TRBV9
size: .
CDR3: CASSSSRDRGSQETQYF
DNA: TGTGCCAGCAGCTCATCCCGGGACAGGGGGTCTCAAGAGACCCAGTACTTC

J: TRBJ1-5
D: .
V: TRBV6-1
size: .
CDR3: CASSEGQRNQPQHF
DNA: TGTGCCAGCAGTGAAGGACAGCGCAATCAGCCCCAGCATTTT

J: TRBJ1-1
D: TRBD1
V: TRBV19
size: .
CDR3: CASSKLQGAEAFF
DNA: TGTGCCAGTAGTAAACTACAGGGGGCTGAAGCTTTCTTT

J: TRBJ1-2
D: .
V: TRBV7-3
size: .
CDR3: CASSLSNAAGYTF
DNA: TGTGCCAGCAGCTTAAGCAATGCGGCTGGCTACACCTTC

J: TRBJ1-1
D: .
V: TRBV5-1
size: once
CDR3: CASSLGQFSYQGTEAFF
DNA: TGCGCCAGCAGCTTGGGTCAGTTTAGCTACCAAGGTACTGAAGCTTTCTTT

J: TRBJ1-1
D: TRBD1
V: TRBV5-1
size: once
CDR3: CASSPGQGANTEAFF
DNA: TGCGCCAGCAGCCCAGGACAGGGGGCGAACACTGAAGCTTTCTTT

J: TRBJ2-1
D: TRBD2
V: TRBV9
size: .
CDR3: CASGVGGGSYNEQFF
DNA: TGTGCCAGCGGGGTAGGCGGGGGGTCCTACAATGAGCAGTTCTTC

J: TRBJ1-6
D: .
V: TRBV2
size: .
CDR3: CATDRFNNSPLHF
DNA: TGTGCCACCGACAGGTTCAATAATTCACCCCTCCACTTT

J: TRBJ2-7
D: TRBD1
V: TRBV25-1
size: .
CDR3: CASSDRQGNEQYF
DNA: TGTGCCAGCAGTGATCGACAGGGAAACGAGCAGTACTTC

J: TRBJ1-5
D: .
V: TRBV6-5
size: .
CDR3: CASKGQGNQPQHF
DNA: TGTGCCTCTAAGGGGCAGGGGAATCAGCCCCAGCATTTT

J: TRBJ1-4
D: .
V: TRBV5-4
size: .
CDR3: CASSSTGGNEKLFF
DNA: TGTGCCAGCAGCTCGACAGGAGGTAATGAAAAACTGTTTTTT